Shown below are 6 T cell receptor beta chains from a single sample sequenced in a study of blood T cell repertoires in COVID-19. Data came from immunoSEQ multiplex PCR; TCRdb stores just in-frame clones and leaves some out. The sample has roughly 570,000 clones, 85% to 90% seen once. Input material: peripheral blood. These receptors all come from a woman in her fifties or sixties with COVID-19, enrolled during active disease.

V and J are TRBV9 and TRBJ2-7; tentative D call: TRBD1 (7 bases). With 3 bases removed from V and 4 bases from J, the gap between germline ends came to 14 bases. The germline V gene encodes CDR1 SGDLS and CDR2 YYNGEE. This CDR3 has 14 amino acids. This CDR3 reads CASSGGTVPYEQYF. The CDR3 DNA reads TGTGCCAGCAGCGGCGGGACAGTACCTTACGAGCAGTACTTC.

In DNA, the CDR3 is TGTGCCAGCAGACGGGACAGCTCGAATGGCTACACCTTC. It translates to CASRRDSSNGYTF. The chain has TRBV28 and TRBJ1-2; 7 bases align to TRBD1. This CDR3 has 13 residues. Germline V lookup: CDR1 MDHEN, CDR2 SYDVKM. J gave up 6 bases and V 6 bases, and 7 bases lay outside the gene matches.

The chain carries TRBV5-1 and TRBJ1-4; D perhaps matches TRBD1 (6 bases). Between the trimmed V and J ends, which lost 1 base and 10 bases, there was a span of 20 bases. Germline CDR1 is SGHRS and CDR2 is YFSETQ. This CDR3 contains 16 residues. CDR3: CASSLNGGGTRGKLFF. The DNA of the CDR3 is TGCGCCAGCAGCTTGAACGGGGGAGGGACACGTGGAAAACTGTTTTTT.

This chain joins TRBV5-1 and TRBJ2-7; possible D gene TRBD1, 6 bases. This CDR3 has 15 amino acids. V lost 1 base and J lost 1, with 12 bases in between. The germline gives CDR1 SGHRS, CDR2 YFSETQ. CDR3 coding DNA: TGCGCCAGCAGCTTGCGCCCAGGGGCGTCCTACGAGCAGTACTTC. This codes for CASSLRPGASYEQYF.

The V call is TRBV5-6, the J call TRBJ1-2; 7 bases match TRBD1. The CDR3 extends over 14 amino acids. Germline-derived CDR1 and CDR2 are SGHDT and YYEEEE. The trim removed 5 bases at V and 4 bases at J, leaving 8 bases unmatched. CDR3 sequence (DNA): TGTGCCAGCAGGCAAGGAGCAGGGGGCTATGGCTACACCTTC. This gives the protein CASRQGAGGYGYTF.

This chain links TRBV6-5 with TRBJ1-2, with 7 bases fitting TRBD1. The CDR3 has 12 residues. Germline V gene sequence: CDR1 MNHEY, CDR2 SVGAGI. V was clipped by 11 bases and J by 5 bases; unmatched bases: 8. CDR3: CAEAGGEYGYTF. As DNA, the CDR3 is TGTGCCGAGGCAGGGGGAGAGTATGGCTACACCTTC.